This is a list of T cell receptor beta chains from one sample in a study of CD8 T cells in Susac syndrome. TCRdb re-analysed the immunoSEQ multiplex PCR reads in MiXCR, keeping a single row per CDR3 protein. The sample records some 250,000 distinct CDR3 sequences, 90% to 96% being singletons. Sequenced input: CD4+ T cells from PBMCs. These receptors all stem from a human donor with Susac syndrome. The CDR3 runs from the conserved cysteine through the conserved F or W.

v_call	j_call	cdr3_aa
TRBV4-2	TRBJ2-3	CASSSRQGASDTQYF
TRBV20-1	TRBJ1-4	CSARDGGEKLFF
TRBV7-3	TRBJ2-1	CASSPRGGSGDEQFF
TRBV30	TRBJ1-1	CAWSVGGNTEAFF
TRBV4-1	TRBJ2-3	CASSISGTQYF
TRBV30	TRBJ2-1	CAWSRGGNEQFF
TRBV2	TRBJ2-7	CASTAGRVMLEYF
TRBV2	TRBJ2-3	CASSAVGDTQYF
TRBV4-1	TRBJ2-4	CASRQGQVANIQYF
TRBV20-1	TRBJ2-2	CSASGLAGVTGELFF
TRBV4-1	TRBJ1-1	CASSPSRGMGLLEAFF
TRBV12-3/TRBV12-4	TRBJ2-4	CASTPGQGAKNIQYF
TRBV7-9	TRBJ2-7	CASRPDEQYF
TRBV5-4	TRBJ2-1	CASSLVGVVNEQFF
TRBV11-2	TRBJ1-1	CASSLVYLGQRPGNTEAFF
TRBV5-1	TRBJ1-5	CASSLDVGQGIRSNQPQHF
TRBV7-8	TRBJ2-5	CASTRSSYQETQYF
TRBV20-1	TRBJ2-5	CSASGGRNRFRTQYF
TRBV29-1	TRBJ2-1	CSVGRTSEQFF
TRBV7-9	TRBJ1-1	CASSLAGTGKTEAFF
TRBV29-1	TRBJ2-7	CSTKGGEYEQYF
TRBV29-1	TRBJ2-1	CSVRGSSYNEQFF
TRBV5-4	TRBJ2-5	CASSSPGRGRSQETQYF
TRBV29-1	TRBJ2-2	CSVGDTGELFF
TRBV20-1	TRBJ2-1	CSARERSVFYNEQFF
TRBV14	TRBJ2-1	CASCGVRAGEQFF
TRBV2	TRBJ1-2	CASTNRDSVLGYTF
TRBV3-1	TRBJ2-4	CASSPGLAGVNIQYF
TRBV20-1	TRBJ1-5	CSARATDNQPQHF
TRBV25-1	TRBJ1-1	CASRSWENTEAFF
TRBV5-4	TRBJ1-2	CASSSGQLGYTF
TRBV4-2	TRBJ2-2	CASSQDHGRIGELFF
TRBV6-2/TRBV6-3	TRBJ2-3	CASSYVLAVPTDTQYF
TRBV10-3	TRBJ1-2	CAIGRDNYGYTF
TRBV29-1	TRBJ1-1	CSASKPDSRTEAFF
TRBV7-3	TRBJ2-2	CASSLEVGGPGELFF
TRBV6-1	TRBJ1-1	CASSPPPSRGYSEAFF
TRBV25-1	TRBJ2-6	CASSERTGSSGANVLTF
TRBV30	TRBJ2-1	CAWSVRSSGDNEQFF
TRBV7-9	TRBJ2-1	CASSDGTSGINEQFF
TRBV3-1	TRBJ2-7	CASSLYVDPSYEQYF
TRBV12-3/TRBV12-4	TRBJ1-3	CASSDDYPTGNTIYF
TRBV24-1	TRBJ2-2	CATRGLSTGELFF
TRBV11-3	TRBJ2-1	CASSLRPASGRNEQFF
TRBV30	TRBJ2-7	CAWSVRAYEQYF
TRBV19	TRBJ1-1	CASSLERAFF
TRBV30	TRBJ2-1	CAWSLAASYNEQFF
TRBV18	TRBJ2-7	CASSQNAGQSEQYF
TRBV7-9	TRBJ2-1	CASSPGGGDGDEQFF
TRBV12-3/TRBV12-4	TRBJ1-1	CASREADEAFF
TRBV29-1	TRBJ2-7	CSASGQGSYEQYF
TRBV28	TRBJ2-5	CASRDGGSRETQYF
TRBV29-1	TRBJ1-4	CSVEDPNEKLFF
TRBV2	TRBJ1-5	CASRQEYSNQPQHF
TRBV4-1	TRBJ1-2	CASSQGVTDRGYTF
TRBV18	TRBJ1-1	CASSPGTGQHTEAFF
TRBV18	TRBJ1-1	CASSQYGPDTEAFF
TRBV5-1	TRBJ1-2	CASSFGRTGDGYTF
TRBV4-1	TRBJ2-1	CASSQERTGYYEQFF
TRBV6-1	TRBJ1-5	CASRGRQTSNQPQHF